This T cell receptor beta chain was sequenced during a study of blood T cell repertoires in COVID-19. Generated by immunoSEQ multiplex PCR, the TCRdb table keeps only in-frame clones and is missing some. The sample has roughly 70,000 clones; 80% to 90% are singletons. The sample taken for sequencing was peripheral blood. The sequence was collected from a woman of 80 years or more with active or convalescent COVID-19.

The CDR3 region is CASSQVNSGWEKLFF. The CDR3, as DNA: TGCGCCAGCAGCCAAGTAAACAGTGGTTGGGAAAAACTGTTTTTT. V is TRBV4-3 and J is TRBJ1-4; D is unclear. V was cut by 1 base and J by 8 bases, with 14 bases left in between. Germline-derived CDR1 and CDR2 are LGHNA and YSLEER. The CDR3 covers 15 residues.